This entry lists 19 T cell receptor beta chains sequenced from one sample in a study of blood T cells in healthy people across ages. A sample-barcoded 5' primer and a J-beta primer mix were used in a second PCR of roughly 6 to 12 cycles. MiXCR, run by TCRdb on the 5' RACE reads, gives a single entry per CDR3 protein. This table holds 700,000 to 950,000 distinct CDR3 sequences, roughly 41% found once. Sequenced input: blood. These receptors were obtained from a woman aged 60-75 years in good health.

The count of this clonotype is one. A much bigger clone sits one base away, suggesting this may be a read error. The chain uses TRBV24-1 and TRBJ2-7, with D possibly matching TRBD2 (6 bases). Germline V lookup: CDR1 KGHDR, CDR2 SFDVKD. CDR3 length: 16 residues. V was pared by 2 bases and J by 7 bases, with 20 bases between. The DNA of the CDR3 is TGTGCCACCAGTGATTCGGCGGGACTCAACTACAATGAGCAGTACTTC. Translated: CATSDSAGLNYNEQYF.

The J gene is TRBJ2-1, the V gene TRBV7-8; 13 bases agree with TRBD2. CDR1 SGHVS and CDR2 FQNEAQ come from the germline V gene. With V trimmed by 5 bases and J by 10 bases, 11 bases remained unmatched. The CDR3 runs to 16 residues. DNA for the CDR3: TGTGCCAGCAGCCCGCAACTAGCGGGGGGGCCCGGGGAGCAGTTCTTC. Protein sequence: CASSPQLAGGPGEQFF.

The V gene is TRBV10-1, the J gene TRBJ2-7; 10 nucleotides line up with TRBD2. This CDR3 is built from 15 residues. The trim removed 0 bases at V and 3 bases at J, leaving 2 bases unmatched. Germline assignment: CDR1 WNHNN and CDR2 SYGVQD (reference sequence). The CDR3 bases are TGCGCCAGCAGTGAGTCAGGACTAGCGGTCTACGAGCAGTACTTC. Translated: CASSESGLAVYEQYF.

The gene calls are TRBV2 and TRBJ2-1; 8 nucleotides agree with TRBD2. The V gene's germline CDR1 is SNHLY and CDR2 FYNNEI. The CDR3 loop spans 15 amino acids. V lost 4 bases to trimming and J lost 4 bases; unmatched junction nucleotides: 6. CDR3 sequence reads: CASSGPGLVYNEQFF. Written as DNA, the CDR3 is TGTGCCAGCAGTGGGCCGGGACTAGTGTACAATGAGCAGTTCTTC.

J is TRBJ2-2 and V is TRBV5-1, with TRBD2 matching 10 bases. V lost 5 bases to trimming and J lost 0 bases; unmatched junction nucleotides: 7. From germline, CDR1 is SGHRS and CDR2 YFSETQ. The CDR3 has 17 amino acids. The DNA for the CDR3 is TGCGCCAGCAGTAGAACTAGCGGGGTTTCGAACACCGGGGAGCTGTTTTTT. Amino acid sequence: CASSRTSGVSNTGELFF.

This clonotype was seen many times. This chain links TRBV29-1 with TRBJ2-1, with 11 positions matching TRBD2. The CDR3 is made up of 14 amino acids. Germline V CDR1 and CDR2: SQVTM, ANQGSEA. With 0 bases clipped from V and 7 bases from J, the junction kept 2 bases outside the gene matches. CDR3 bases: TGCAGCGTTGAAGAGGCTAGCGGGAGGAATGAGCAGTTCTTC. Its translation: CSVEEASGRNEQFF.

The rearrangement joins TRBV6-5 to TRBJ1-2; TRBD1 aligns across 8 bases. The CDR3 runs to 16 residues. The germline V gene encodes CDR1 MNHEY and CDR2 SVGAGI. V trimming: 6 bases; J trimming: 6 bases; junction bases outside the gene matches: 15. The CDR3 nucleotides are TGTGCCAGCAGGTCGACAGGGGCCCTCTTCGGGAATGGCTACACCTTC. This encodes CASRSTGALFGNGYTF.

This chain connects TRBV20-1 to TRBJ2-5; 9 nucleotides agree with TRBD2. V shed 5 bases, J shed 4 bases, and the junction held 8 bases outside the gene matches. The CDR3 runs 14 residues. From germline, CDR1 is DFQATT and CDR2 SNEGSKA (reference sequence). The CDR3 here is CSASGGRGTETQYF. CDR3 in DNA: TGCAGTGCTTCCGGCGGGAGGGGTACAGAGACCCAGTACTTC.

This clonotype appeared a few times. The chain carries TRBV7-9 and TRBJ2-7; tentative D call: TRBD1 (6 bases). The CDR3 sequence is 16 residues long. Germline CDR1 SEHNR, CDR2 FQNEAQ (reference sequence). V lost 5 bases and J 4 bases, leaving 21 bases between the germline ends. The CDR3 loop is CASSKTGLPQSYEQYF. The CDR3 DNA reads as TGTGCCAGCAGCAAAACAGGGTTACCACAATCGTACGAGCAGTACTTC.

Details on this clonotype: The junction differs from germline at one of its ends, possibly a read error. The V and J genes are TRBV6-1 and TRBJ2-1, with 13 positions matching TRBD2. Germline CDR1 is MNHNS and CDR2 is SASEGT. The CDR3 loop spans 17 amino acids. CDR3 coding DNA: TGTGCCGGCAGCGAGATGTTACTAGCGGGAGGGTTAAATGAGCAGTTCTTC. It specifies CAGSEMLLAGGLNEQFF.

The V gene is TRBV10-3, the J gene TRBJ2-3; D perhaps matches TRBD1 (5 bases). The CDR3 is made up of 12 amino acids. The germline CDR1 and CDR2 sequences are ENHRY and SYGVKD. The ends were cut back, 3 bases at V and 6 bases at J, with 7 bases in the middle. This CDR3 reads CAISEGVDTQYF. Here the CDR3 DNA reads TGTGCCATCAGTGAAGGGGTCGATACGCAGTATTTT.

The V and J genes are TRBV29-1 and TRBJ2-2; TRBD1 matches 8 bases. V lost 3 bases and J lost 4; bases outside the gene matches: 1. Per the germline V gene, CDR1 is SQVTM and CDR2 is ANQGSEA. The CDR3 spans 13 residues. The CDR3 DNA reads as TGCAGCGTTGACAGGGGGCGCACCGGGGAGCTGTTTTTT. This sequence encodes CSVDRGRTGELFF.

In its sample, this clonotype was seen a few times. J is TRBJ2-1 and V is TRBV24-1, with TRBD2 matching over 9 bases. V was pared by 1 base and J by 8 bases, with 14 bases of the junction left unmatched. Germline V gene data show CDR1 as KGHDR and CDR2 as SFDVKD. The CDR3 is 18 amino acids. The CDR3 nucleotides read TGTGCCACCAGTGATTTTGGGGCGGCGGGAGGGCCAGGGGATGAGCAGTTCTTC. Translated, it gives CATSDFGAAGGPGDEQFF.

This clonotype was counted only a few times. The genes are TRBV12-3 or TRBV12-4 and TRBJ2-1, with TRBD1 identical over 9 bases. The V and J ends lost 3 bases and 7 bases, in that order; junction bases with no gene match: 7. The CDR3 loop spans 15 amino acids. The CDR3 loop is CASSFEGTGLNEQFF. The CDR3 region has the DNA TGTGCCAGCAGTTTTGAAGGGACAGGGCTTAATGAGCAGTTCTTC.

This clonotype turned up a few times. The J gene is TRBJ1-2, the V gene TRBV7-6; D gene ambiguous. CDR3 length: 16 amino acids. Per germline, CDR1 SGHVS and CDR2 FNYEAQ. V gave up 0 bases and J gave up 1 base, with 12 bases separating them. CDR3 bases: TGTGCCAGCAGCTTAGCGTCAGGACGTCATAACTATGGCTACACCTTC. The encoded protein is CASSLASGRHNYGYTF.

The rearrangement links TRBV18 to TRBJ2-1, with 8 positions matching TRBD1. Germline values: CDR1 KGHSH, CDR2 LQKENI. Losses at the gene ends were 6 bases for V and 0 bases for J; bases not matched to a gene: 7. This CDR3 comprises 16 residues. The DNA of the CDR3 is TGTGCCAGCTCCCTGGGGACAGGAGACTCCTACAATGAGCAGTTCTTC. It specifies CASSLGTGDSYNEQFF.

The chain combines TRBV6-2 or TRBV6-3 with TRBJ2-5; 11 bases fit TRBD2. V dropped 6 bases and J dropped 1; count of bases not matched to a gene: 7. The CDR3 covers 16 residues. Germline values: CDR1 MNHEY, CDR2 SVGEGT. Here the CDR3 reads CASRGLAGGRQETQYF. The CDR3 DNA is TGTGCCAGCAGGGGGCTAGCGGGGGGTCGCCAAGAGACCCAGTACTTC.

This clonotype was counted only a few times. The genes are TRBV12-3 or TRBV12-4 and TRBJ2-7; D uncertain. This CDR3 contains 14 residues. V lost 3 bases, J lost 0 bases, and 9 bases lay in between. The CDR3 spells CASSLESYSYEQYF. As DNA, the CDR3 is TGTGCCAGCAGTTTGGAGAGCTACTCCTACGAGCAGTACTTC.

The gene calls are TRBV2 and TRBJ2-1, with D possibly TRBD2 on 5 matching bases. V was shortened by 6 bases and J by 6 bases, with 12 bases between the two germline ends. The CDR3 is 13 amino acids. Germline V gives CDR1 SNHLY, CDR2 FYNNEI. CDR3 residues: CASSAGSGNEQFF. DNA of the CDR3: TGTGCCAGCAGCGCGGGTTCGGGCAATGAGCAGTTCTTC. Complete variable domain (other parts from reference TRBV2 and TRBJ2-1): EPEVTQTPSHQVTQMGQEVILRCVPISNHLYFYWYRQILGQKVEFLVSFYNNEISEKSEIFDDQFSVERPDGSNFTLKIRSTKLEDSAMYFCASSAGSGNEQFFGPGTRLTVL.